This TCR beta chain was recovered during a study of immune cell composition in non-small cell lung cancer. Whole-study findings and limits: Squamous lung tumours showed higher top 10 clone scores and clonality than adenocarcinomas.

Details on this clone: As yet, its antigen is unknown.

The protocol was immunoSEQ multiplex PCR, while the TCRdb copy is restricted to in-frame clones and leaves out a portion. The table lists roughly 1,800 clones, roughly 79% of them singletons. V shed 1 base and J shed 0 bases, with 15 bases lying between them. Germline assignment: CDR1 MGHRA and CDR2 YSYEKL. This CDR3 spans 17 amino acids. The origin of this receptor is a human donor with non-small cell lung cancer. Sequencing input: lung tumor tissue. This sequence joins TRBV4-1 and TRBJ1-1; a weak D match, TRBD1 (6 bases). The CDR3: CASSQASSGTMNTEAFF. The DNA of the CDR3 is TGCGCCAGCAGCCAAGCAAGCTCAGGGACAATGAACACTGAAGCTTTCTTT.